Presented here are 4 T cell receptor beta chains from one specimen sequenced in a study of tumor and adjacent non-tumor tissue in lung cancer. A modified ARM-PCR protocol with three rounds of nested PCR amplified TCRbeta. From the multiplex PCR reads, TCRdb called clonotypes with MiXCR, one entry per CDR3 protein. The sample lists around 70,000 distinct CDR3 sequences, more than 70% seen once, with 28% in the top ten. No cell sorting was done before RNA was extracted from the tissue. The source material was lung tumor tissue. The origin of the receptors is a man aged 55-75 years with non-small cell lung cancer.

Concerning this clonotype: One end of the junction is discordant with germline, which a read error may explain. The V and J genes are TRBV20-1 and TRBJ2-3; D is uncertain. The CDR3 has 14 residues. Germline V gene lookup returns CDR1 DFQATT and CDR2 SNEGSKA (reference sequence). The CDR3, as DNA: TGCAGTGCCCTTTTGTGGGCACACACAGATATGCAGTATTTT. Translating gives CSALLWAHTDMQYF.

This clonotype has just one count. The V call is TRBV29-1, the J call TRBJ2-7, with D unclear. V lost 4 bases and J 5 bases, leaving 12 bases between the germline ends. Germline V gives CDR1 SQVTM, CDR2 ANQGSEA. The CDR3 spans 12 residues. The CDR3 region has the DNA TGCAGCGTTGTTTACTGGGTGGACGAGCAGTACTTC. Translated: CSVVYWVDEQYF.

The CDR3: CASTVGQSADTQYF. The CDR3 coding sequence is TGTGCCAGCACTGTAGGACAGAGCGCAGATACGCAGTATTTT. The rearrangement uses TRBV6-1 and TRBJ2-3; a weak D match, TRBD1 (6 bases). Germline CDR1 and CDR2: MNHNS and SASEGT. The CDR3 totals 14 residues. Trimming shortened V by 7 bases and J by 4 bases, and 15 bases separated the two germline ends.

About this clonotype: In this CDR3 the conserved last residue, phenylalanine or tryptophan, is missing, so a read error is likely. The V and J genes are TRBV12-3 or TRBV12-4 and TRBJ2-7, with a tentative D call TRBD1 (6 bases). V was pared by 7 bases and J by 7 bases, with 20 bases between. CDR3 size: 14 residues. The CDR3 sequence: CASNQGQSRLEQYY. The CDR3 coding sequence is TGTGCCAGCAATCAAGGACAGAGCCGCTTAGAGCAGTACTAC.